Presented here are 22 T cell receptor beta chains from one specimen sequenced in a study of CD8+ T cells in alopecia areata. Treatment specified: oral pan-JAK inhibitor, 5-10 mg twice daily. The sequencing template was cDNA reverse transcribed from extracted RNA. Sequenced by immunoSEQ multiplex PCR; TCRdb stores in-frame clones only, minus some. The sample lists 180,000 or so clones, 40% to 55% occurring once. The sample consisted of CD8+ T cells sorted from blood, taken around week 52, from a patient treated with tofacitinib. The receptors derive from a human donor with alopecia areata.

This chain uses TRBV6-5 with TRBJ1-1; 11 nucleotides align to TRBD1. Per germline, CDR1 MNHEY and CDR2 SVGAGI. The length of the CDR3 is 14 residues. Trimming cost V 7 bases and J 6 bases; bases outside gene matches: 7. The CDR3 is CASTWTGGSAEAFF. CDR3 coding DNA: TGTGCCAGCACCTGGACAGGGGGCTCCGCTGAAGCTTTCTTT.

This clone has more than one count but fewer than ten. The chain has TRBV12-5 and TRBJ1-5; 8 bases align to TRBD1. Germline V lookup: CDR1 LGHNT, CDR2 FRNRAP. The CDR3 contains 13 residues. The J segment lost 7 bases and the V segment lost 6 bases, leaving 5 bases of the junction unmatched. The CDR3 spells CASGQQGEQPQHF. In nucleotides, the CDR3 is TGTGCTAGTGGCCAACAGGGGGAACAGCCCCAGCATTTT.

This clone was seen a handful of times. V gene TRBV5-4 combines with J gene TRBJ2-7; D uncertain. V dropped 3 bases and J dropped 5 bases, with 9 bases sitting between them. The germline CDR1 and CDR2 sequences are SGHNT and YYREEE (reference sequence). The CDR3 totals 12 residues. The CDR3 here is CASSSRPDEQYF. The CDR3 DNA reads TGTGCCAGCAGCTCACGCCCGGACGAGCAGTACTTC.

CDR3 loop: CASDDSNQPQHF. The CDR3 nucleotides are TGTGCCTCCGACGATAGCAATCAGCCCCAGCATTTT. The V and J genes are TRBV2 and TRBJ1-5; no clear D. Looked up from germline, CDR1 is SNHLY and CDR2 is FYNNEI. The V gene lost 11 bases and the J gene lost 0 bases, with 8 bases spanning the gap. The CDR3 covers 12 residues.

The rearrangement uses TRBV6-5 and TRBJ2-7, with D uncertain. Germline CDR1 is MNHEY and CDR2 is SVGAGI. V lost 0 bases to trimming and J lost 5 bases, with 8 bases between them. The CDR3 loop spans 13 amino acids. CDR3 nucleotides: TGTGCCAGCAGTTACTCCCCTTGGGACGAGCAGTACTTC. It encodes CASSYSPWDEQYF.

The chain employs TRBV4-3 and TRBJ2-3, with D unclear. Germline CDR1 is LGHNA and CDR2 is YSLEER. This CDR3 has 14 amino acids. V lost 1 base and J lost 4, with 9 bases in between. As DNA, the CDR3 is TGCGCCAGCAGCCAAGCGAGAAGCGCAGATACGCAGTATTTT. Amino acid sequence: CASSQARSADTQYF.

A few counts support this clone. The chain couples TRBV14 to TRBJ1-1; D gene unclear. Germline CDR1 reads SGHDN; CDR2 reads FVKESK. The CDR3 loop spans 14 amino acids. V shed 4 bases and J shed 0 bases, with 9 bases lying between them. The CDR3 spells CASSPRFMNTEAFF. CDR3 nucleotides: TGTGCCAGCAGCCCCAGATTTATGAACACTGAAGCTTTCTTT.

The V gene is TRBV5-1, the J gene TRBJ1-1, with 11 bases identical to TRBD1. Germline V gives CDR1 SGHRS, CDR2 YFSETQ. With 6 bases clipped from V and 5 bases from J, the junction kept 6 bases outside the gene matches. The CDR3 extends over 14 amino acids. The CDR3: CASILGQGATEAFF. Here the CDR3 DNA reads TGCGCCAGCATCCTCGGACAGGGGGCAACTGAAGCTTTCTTT.

The V gene is TRBV30, the J gene TRBJ1-2; tentative D call: TRBD1 (5 bases). The length of the CDR3 is 13 residues. V lost 7 bases and J 8 bases, leaving 20 bases between the germline ends. CDR1 GTSNPN and CDR2 SVGIG come from the germline V gene (reference sequence). The CDR3 sequence is CASNRNSAGGYTF. CDR3 nucleotide sequence: TGTGCCTCCAACAGGAACTCGGCGGGCGGCTACACCTTC.

The rearrangement joins TRBV29-1 to TRBJ1-3; TRBD1 agrees at 7 bases. In germline, CDR1 is SQVTM, CDR2 ANQGSEA. V was clipped by 7 bases and J by 3 bases; unmatched bases: 3. The CDR3 runs 12 residues. The CDR3 bases are TGCAGCGCCTGGGACAGTGGAAACACCATATATTTT. Its translation: CSAWDSGNTIYF.

This chain uses TRBV11-2 with TRBJ1-6; D remains unclear. The germline V and J ends were trimmed by 4 bases and 14 bases, with 18 bases remaining between them. The CDR3 totals 14 residues. Germline CDR1 reads SGHAT; CDR2 reads FQNNGV. The CDR3 DNA sequence: TGTGCCAGCAGCTCCCTTGCGGGGATCCTATCCCTCCACTTT. It is translated as CASSSLAGILSLHF.

This sequence joins TRBV4-1 and TRBJ1-1; D call uncertain. V lost 6 bases and J lost 4, with 9 bases in between. Germline CDR1 reads MGHRA; CDR2 reads YSYEKL. The CDR3 spans 12 residues. The CDR3 sequence is CASRRAGTEAFF. CDR3 DNA: TGCGCCAGCAGGAGGGCGGGCACTGAAGCTTTCTTT.

V usage is TRBV21-1 and J usage is TRBJ2-7; the table's D call of TRBD2 was not tested on the DNA. TRBV21-1 is an annotated pseudogene. This CDR3 contains 14 residues. The CDR3 region has the DNA TGTGCCAGCAGCACGGGGGACCCCGTTTGCGAGCAGTACTTC. As protein: CASSTGDPVCEQYF.

CDR3 sequence (DNA): TGTGCCAGCAGCTTTGTTGCGCGGGGGGGCAATGAGCAGTTCTTC. It is translated as CASSFVARGGNEQFF. V and J are TRBV5-4 and TRBJ2-1; TRBD2 agrees at 9 bases. Germline V gives CDR1 SGHNT, CDR2 YYREEE (reference sequence). The CDR3 spans 15 residues. V dropped 2 bases and J dropped 6; count of bases not matched to a gene: 6.

A note on this clone: The same CDR3 also results from other DNA sequences found in this sample. The chain links TRBV7-3 to TRBJ2-3, with D perhaps TRBD1 (6 bases). V was trimmed by 5 bases and J by 2 bases, leaving 11 bases between them. This CDR3 has 14 residues. The germline V gene encodes CDR1 SGHTA and CDR2 FQGTGA. The CDR3: CASSPTGNTDTQYF. The CDR3 bases are TGTGCCAGCAGCCCGACAGGAAACACAGATACGCAGTATTTT.

This clone was seen only a few times. The J gene is TRBJ1-1, the V gene TRBV29-1; D remains unclear. CDR3 length: 12 amino acids. Germline V gives CDR1 SQVTM, CDR2 ANQGSEA. V was trimmed by 4 bases and J by 1 base, leaving 7 bases between them. CDR3 amino acids: CSVAMENTEAFF. DNA of the CDR3: TGCAGCGTTGCGATGGAGAACACTGAAGCTTTCTTT.

The rearrangement links TRBV9 to TRBJ2-2; TRBD2 agrees at 12 bases. Germline V gene sequence: CDR1 SGDLS, CDR2 YYNGEE. The CDR3 is made up of 16 amino acids. Trimming took 4 bases from V and 0 from J; bases not matched to a gene: 1. DNA for the CDR3: TGTGCCAGCAGCCGGACTAGCGGGACGAACACCGGGGAGCTGTTTTTT. It codes for CASSRTSGTNTGELFF.

This chain joins TRBV27 and TRBJ2-2; D remains unclear. Germline CDR1 and CDR2: MNHEY and SMNVEV (reference sequence). CDR3 length: 14 residues. The V end was cut by 1 base, the J end by 6 bases, with 9 bases between. Written as DNA, the CDR3 is TGTGCCAGCAGTTTATTTCAAGGGCCCGGGGAGCTGTTTTTT. Translation gives CASSLFQGPGELFF.

This chain connects TRBV19 to TRBJ1-5, with 7 bases matching TRBD1. The junction had 3 bases not matched to a gene; V was cut back by 7 bases and J by 0 bases. The V gene's germline CDR1 is LNHDA and CDR2 SQIVND (reference sequence). The CDR3 length is 14 residues. CDR3: CASNHRGSNQPQHF. The CDR3 DNA reads as TGTGCCAGTAATCACAGGGGTAGCAATCAGCCCCAGCATTTT.

The genes are TRBV7-8 and TRBJ1-1; the D is unclear. Germline V CDR1 and CDR2: SGHVS, FQNEAQ. Trimming took off 6 bases at V and 1 base at J, with 9 bases between the two ends. The CDR3 covers 13 residues. The CDR3 DNA follows: TGTGCCAGCAGTTCGATAGCGAACACTGAAGCTTTCTTT. Protein product: CASSSIANTEAFF.

This clone was recorded a few times. The V and J genes are TRBV28 and TRBJ2-5; a possible D gene is TRBD2 (6 bases). V was trimmed by 5 bases and J by 2 bases, leaving 18 bases between them. The germline gives CDR1 MDHEN, CDR2 SYDVKM. The CDR3 is 16 residues long. The CDR3 DNA follows: TGTGCCAGCAGTACCACCCCGGGAGAAGGACAAGAGACCCAGTACTTC. It yields the protein CASSTTPGEGQETQYF.

The CDR3 protein is CASSAGQGAGNTEAFF. The CDR3 DNA reads TGTGCCAGCAGTGCGGGACAGGGGGCGGGGAACACTGAAGCTTTCTTT. V and J are TRBV27 and TRBJ1-1; 12 nucleotides align to TRBD1. V dropped 5 bases and J dropped 1; count of bases not matched to a gene: 5. The CDR3 has 16 amino acids. Per the germline V gene, CDR1 is MNHEY and CDR2 is SMNVEV (reference sequence).